This T cell receptor beta chain was identified in a study of spatial heterogeneity in lung cancer. At the level of the study: Sequencing covered available follow-up PBMC samples collected a median of about 22 months after resection.

Time point here: blood at routine non-recurrence follow-up after resection. Tumor, nontumor lung or frozen PBMC supplied whole RNA, sequenced without sorting. Many counts were recorded for this clonotype. Carried by each TCR cDNA molecule was a unique molecular identifier. Each CDR3 protein is one row after TCRdb ran MiXCR on the 5' RACE reads. The data contain roughly 120,000 distinct CDR3 sequences, more than 10% of them singletons. This receptor was taken from a male donor with early-stage non-small cell lung cancer. Material: PBMCs, obtained at follow-up.

For the CDR3, the DNA is TGCAGCGTTGGGGAAGGAGCCTACGAGCAGTACTTC. Protein product: CSVGEGAYEQYF. The chain employs TRBV29-1 and TRBJ2-7, with D uncertain. Looked up from germline, CDR1 is SQVTM and CDR2 is ANQGSEA. This CDR3 has 12 amino acids. V was trimmed by 4 bases and J by 2 bases, leaving 9 bases between them.